This TCR beta chain derives from a study of blood T cell repertoires in COVID-19. Data came from immunoSEQ multiplex PCR; TCRdb stores just in-frame clones and leaves some out. The sample yields 300,000 to 400,000 clones, 88% seen once. The CDR3 length is 17 residues. Germline CDR1 and CDR2: LNHDA and SQIVND (reference sequence). V gave up 3 bases and J gave up 5 bases; unmatched junction bases: 12. The sample consisted of PBMCs or T cells enriched from blood (not recorded which). This clonotype was sampled from a man aged 25-45 years who had recovered from COVID-19. The gene calls are TRBV19 and TRBJ2-1; 8 nucleotides match TRBD1. Written as DNA, the CDR3 is TGTGCCAGTAGTATCCTCAGGAGGGGGGACAGGCACAATGAGCAGTTCTTC. Protein: CASSILRRGDRHNEQFF.